These 29 T cell receptor beta chains came from one sample sequenced in a study of cytomegalovirus exposure and HLA in healthy donors. It was with 60 Vbeta and 13 Jbeta primers that the PCR ran. Some clones are missing from TCRdb's copy, which holds only in-frame ones; the method was immunoSEQ multiplex PCR. The data contain approximately 100,000 clones, 75% of them singletons. Material for sequencing was PBMCs. Receptors originate from a woman in her late teens or twenties in good health and CMV-seropositive.

This clone has more than one count but fewer than ten. V gene TRBV28 combines with J gene TRBJ2-3; 9 positions agree with TRBD2. The V gene's germline CDR1 is MDHEN and CDR2 SYDVKM. CDR3 size: 16 residues. V lost 7 bases to trimming and J lost 4 bases; unmatched junction nucleotides: 12. CDR3 in DNA: TGTGCCAGCAAGACGGGTCTAGCGGGGAACCCAGATACGCAGTATTTT. Translating it yields CASKTGLAGNPDTQYF.

The chain uses TRBV27 and TRBJ2-5; 7 bases are shared with TRBD1. CDR1 MNHEY and CDR2 SMNVEV come from the germline V gene (reference sequence). The CDR3 spans 14 residues. Trimming at V came to 4 bases and at J to 4 bases, leaving 6 bases not matched to a gene. CDR3 in amino acids: CASSSITGVETQYF. The CDR3 bases are TGTGCCAGCAGTTCCATTACAGGGGTAGAGACCCAGTACTTC.

The genes are TRBV10-2 and TRBJ1-1, with D perhaps TRBD1 (5 bases). Germline CDR1 and CDR2: WSHSY and SAAADI. The CDR3 has 14 residues. V lost 0 bases to trimming and J lost 1 base, with 6 bases between them. CDR3 in DNA: TGCGCCAGCAGTGAGTCCGGACAGAACACTGAAGCTTTCTTT. This gives the protein CASSESGQNTEAFF.

This rearrangement joins TRBV9 to TRBJ2-5; 14 bases fit TRBD2. Germline values: CDR1 SGDLS, CDR2 YYNGEE. J was trimmed by 4 bases and V by 4 bases; bases with no gene match: 12. CDR3 length: 18 amino acids. For the CDR3, the DNA is TGTGCCAGCAGCTCACCCGGGACTAGCGGGAGTCTTAGAGAGACCCAGTACTTC. This codes for CASSSPGTSGSLRETQYF.

The rearrangement joins TRBV13 to TRBJ2-2; 8 bases match TRBD1. CDR3 length: 14 amino acids. Unmatched junction bases numbered 5, after V lost 6 bases and J lost 5 bases. CDR1 and CDR2 from the germline V gene are PRHDT and FYEKMQ (reference sequence). The CDR3 protein is CASSRTGWTGELFF. In nucleotides, the CDR3 is TGTGCCAGCAGTCGGACAGGGTGGACCGGGGAGCTGTTTTTT.

The sample holds one count of this clone. This chain joins TRBV7-8 and TRBJ2-7; 12 bases line up with TRBD2. The germline V gene encodes CDR1 SGHVS and CDR2 FQNEAQ. V was clipped by 1 base and J by 3 bases; unmatched bases: 7. The CDR3 runs 17 residues. The CDR3 nucleotides read TGTGCCAGCAGCTTAGGACAGGGGACTAGCGGGTTCTACGAGCAGTACTTC. Translation gives CASSLGQGTSGFYEQYF.

The genes are TRBV7-2 and TRBJ1-3; unclear D gene. CDR3 length: 13 amino acids. V lost 8 bases and J lost 0, with 8 bases in between. The germline V gene encodes CDR1 SGHTA and CDR2 FQGNSA. This chain's CDR3 is CASARASGNTIYF. The DNA of the CDR3 is TGTGCCAGCGCGAGGGCCTCTGGAAACACCATATATTTT.

V gene TRBV5-6 combines with J gene TRBJ2-7; possibly TRBD2 for D (6 bases). CDR3 length: 14 amino acids. In germline, CDR1 is SGHDT, CDR2 YYEEEE. V gave up 0 bases and J gave up 4 bases, with 11 bases separating them. The CDR3 sequence is CASSLAGSGYEQYF. The CDR3, as DNA: TGTGCCAGCAGCTTGGCCGGGAGTGGGTACGAGCAGTACTTC.

This chain connects TRBV10-3 to TRBJ1-2; 7 bases agree with TRBD1. Germline V gene data show CDR1 as ENHRY and CDR2 as SYGVKD. The CDR3 has 13 amino acids. V shed 6 bases, J shed 4 bases, and the junction held 5 bases outside the gene matches. CDR3 loop: CAIRGTEGYGYTF. CDR3 nucleotide sequence: TGTGCCATCAGGGGGACAGAGGGCTATGGCTACACCTTC.

The chain is built from TRBV10-2 and TRBJ1-3; D unclear. CDR3 length equals 13 residues. Germline V gives CDR1 WSHSY, CDR2 SAAADI. Trimming pared 8 bases from V and 8 bases from J, leaving 16 bases between. The CDR3 DNA reads as TGCGCCAGCGCCGGTCCTTCTGCGGACACCATATATTTT. As protein: CASAGPSADTIYF.

In DNA form, the CDR3 reads TGTGCCAGCAGTTTAACCGGGACAGTAAACACTGAAGCTTTCTTT. It specifies CASSLTGTVNTEAFF. The V and J genes are TRBV27 and TRBJ1-1; TRBD1 matches at 7 bases. J was trimmed by 2 bases and V by 2 bases; bases with no gene match: 5. The CDR3 is 15 amino acids. Germline V lookup: CDR1 MNHEY, CDR2 SMNVEV (reference sequence).

The chain carries TRBV15 and TRBJ2-3; D is unresolved. V was trimmed by 4 bases and J by 0 bases, leaving 14 bases between them. Germline loops: CDR1 LNHNV, CDR2 YYDKDF (reference sequence). This CDR3 contains 16 residues. The CDR3 DNA is TGTGCCACCAGCAACACCAGAGGCAGAAGCACAGATACGCAGTATTTT. Translation gives CATSNTRGRSTDTQYF.

The chain is built from TRBV27 and TRBJ2-7; D is ambiguous. Germline-derived CDR1 and CDR2 are MNHEY and SMNVEV (reference sequence). The CDR3 runs 14 residues. Between the trimmed V and J ends, which lost 4 bases and 4 bases, there was a span of 14 bases. Here the CDR3 DNA reads TGTGCCAGCAGTTCTTCCGCCACTCTGTACGAGCAGTACTTC. It is translated as CASSSSATLYEQYF.

CDR3 sequence (DNA): TGTGCCAGCTCACCCACCGTTGTAACCGAGGATACGCAGTATTTT. Its translation: CASSPTVVTEDTQYF. The chain is built from TRBV18 and TRBJ2-3; no clear D gene. Germline lookup yields CDR1 KGHSH and CDR2 LQKENI. This CDR3 has 15 residues. V was clipped by 3 bases and J by 6 bases, with 16 bases between them.

This clone was seen just once. The chain couples TRBV11-3 to TRBJ2-2, with 8 bases matching TRBD2. Germline loops: CDR1 SGHNT, CDR2 YENEEA. The CDR3 contains 17 residues. The V gene end was trimmed by 5 bases and the J gene end by 0 bases; junction bases not matched to a gene: 8. This chain's CDR3 is CASSGGAGGTNTGELFF. The DNA for the CDR3 is TGTGCCAGCAGCGGGGGGGCGGGAGGCACGAACACCGGGGAGCTGTTTTTT.

The sample holds a few counts of this clone. This CDR3 reads CASSQGLAGGIPYNEQFF. In DNA form, the CDR3 reads TGCGCCAGCAGCCAGGGACTAGCGGGAGGGATCCCCTACAATGAGCAGTTCTTC. The chain couples TRBV4-3 to TRBJ2-1, with 16 bases that match TRBD2. Germline V lookup: CDR1 LGHNA, CDR2 YSLEER. The V gene end was trimmed by 3 bases and the J gene end by 2 bases; junction bases not matched to a gene: 4. The CDR3 is 18 residues long.

V usage is TRBV28 and J usage is TRBJ1-1, with D uncertain. CDR1 MDHEN and CDR2 SYDVKM come from the germline V gene. V was pared by 7 bases and J by 5 bases, with 5 bases between. There are 10 residues in the CDR3. The CDR3 loop is CASTETEAFF. For the CDR3, the DNA is TGTGCCAGCACCGAGACTGAAGCTTTCTTT.

J is TRBJ2-1 and V is TRBV5-8, with 8 bases that match TRBD1. V shed 1 base and J 9 bases; nucleotides not matched to a gene: 12. Germline assignment: CDR1 SGHTS and CDR2 YDEGEE. The CDR3 loop spans 16 amino acids. The DNA for the CDR3 is TGTGCCAGCAGCTTGACACCGGGACAGGCGACAGGTGAGCAGTTCTTC. Amino acids: CASSLTPGQATGEQFF.

This clone was detected a few times. CDR3 in DNA: TGTGCCACCAGCAGAGGGCGACTAGCGGGAGGGTCGGAGACCCAGTACTTC. Encoded protein: CATSRGRLAGGSETQYF. The J gene is TRBJ2-5, the V gene TRBV15; 14 bases align to TRBD2. The CDR3 runs to 17 residues. Germline CDR1 reads LNHNV; CDR2 reads YYDKDF (reference sequence). With V trimmed by 1 base and J by 5 bases, 6 bases remained unmatched.

V gene TRBV21-1 combines with J gene TRBJ2-1; TRBD2, the table's D call, was not compared with the DNA. TRBV21-1 is labeled a pseudogene. CDR3 length equals 18 residues. The CDR3: CASSTAPPTSGLYNEQFF. The CDR3 coding sequence is TGTGCCAGCAGCACAGCCCCTCCGACTAGCGGGCTTTACAATGAGCAGTTCTTC.

V gene TRBV27 combines with J gene TRBJ2-3, with 9 bases fitting TRBD2. This CDR3 contains 15 residues. Germline V lookup: CDR1 MNHEY, CDR2 SMNVEV (reference sequence). V lost 6 bases to trimming and J lost 0 bases; unmatched junction nucleotides: 4. The CDR3 DNA follows: TGTGCCAGCAGAAGCGGGAGGCCTAGCACAGATACGCAGTATTTT. It is translated as CASRSGRPSTDTQYF.

This chain connects TRBV7-9 to TRBJ1-1, with D unresolved. This CDR3 comprises 12 residues. The germline V gene encodes CDR1 SEHNR and CDR2 FQNEAQ (reference sequence). The germline V and J ends were trimmed by 6 bases and 1 base, with 6 bases remaining between them. The CDR3 DNA follows: TGTGCCAGCAGAGAGGGGAACACTGAAGCTTTCTTT. Translation: CASREGNTEAFF.

This clone was counted a few times. This chain joins TRBV19 and TRBJ2-7, with D possibly TRBD1 on 5 matching bases. The germline V gene encodes CDR1 LNHDA and CDR2 SQIVND (reference sequence). V was cut by 5 bases and J by 2 bases, with 13 bases left in between. There are 14 residues in the CDR3. CDR3 residues: CASSFRTSTYEQYF. CDR3 nucleotide sequence: TGTGCCAGTAGTTTTCGGACAAGTACCTACGAGCAGTACTTC.

The J gene is TRBJ2-2, the V gene TRBV10-3, with D unclear. The CDR3 is made up of 16 amino acids. The V end lost 3 bases, the J end lost 3 bases, and 14 bases lay between the germline ends. Germline CDR1 reads ENHRY; CDR2 reads SYGVKD. In DNA, the CDR3 is TGTGCCATCAGTGACGCTGATAAACAGTACACCGGGGAGCTGTTTTTT. Its protein is CAISDADKQYTGELFF.

In its sample, this clone was seen a few times. The chain employs TRBV7-9 and TRBJ2-1; possible D gene TRBD2, 6 bases. In germline, CDR1 is SEHNR, CDR2 FQNEAQ (reference sequence). The CDR3 has 15 residues. V was trimmed by 4 bases and J by 9 bases, leaving 19 bases between them. The CDR3 loop is CASSWMGGDDSEQFF. Written as DNA, the CDR3 is TGTGCCAGCAGCTGGATGGGGGGAGATGATTCTGAGCAGTTCTTC.

This clone was seen more than once but under ten times. The chain combines TRBV29-1 with TRBJ2-1, with a possible D match to TRBD1 (6 bases). The germline V and J ends were trimmed by 2 bases and 8 bases, with 16 bases remaining between them. The germline gives CDR1 SQVTM, CDR2 ANQGSEA. The CDR3 is made up of 14 amino acids. CDR3 sequence: CSVESGDPADEQFF. The CDR3, as DNA: TGCAGCGTTGAATCAGGGGACCCCGCGGATGAGCAGTTCTTC.

This sequence joins TRBV25-1 and TRBJ2-7, with D uncertain. This CDR3 region has 16 residues. Germline V gene data show CDR1 as MGHDK and CDR2 as SYGVNS. Trimming stripped 3 bases from V and 3 bases from J, with 18 bases between. The CDR3 region has the DNA TGTGCCAGCAGTGACCCTTCCCTGGATACAGACTACGAGCAGTACTTC. Protein product: CASSDPSLDTDYEQYF.

The chain carries TRBV18 and TRBJ2-2; D remains ambiguous. In germline, CDR1 is KGHSH, CDR2 LQKENI. Trimming shortened V by 3 bases and J by 5 bases, and 13 bases separated the two germline ends. This CDR3 has 15 residues. The CDR3 bases are TGTGCCAGCTCACCCGTCGGGTACCGTACCGGGGAGCTGTTTTTT. The encoded protein is CASSPVGYRTGELFF.

The rearrangement links TRBV7-2 to TRBJ1-3, with D perhaps matching TRBD1 (5 bases). The CDR3 runs 15 residues. Germline V gene lookup returns CDR1 SGHTA and CDR2 FQGNSA. Trimming stripped 3 bases from V and 0 bases from J, with 9 bases between. In DNA, the CDR3 is TGTGCCAGCAGCTTCAGGGTTAGCTCTGGAAACACCATATATTTT. Its translation is CASSFRVSSGNTIYF.